These 28 T cell receptor beta chains were sequenced from one sample in a study of cytomegalovirus exposure and HLA in healthy donors. Use of 60 Vbeta and 13 Jbeta primers characterized the PCR. Profiling relied on immunoSEQ multiplex PCR, and the TCRdb table lists in-frame clones only, not all of them. Among 100,000 or so clones, about 68% were seen once, and the ten largest hold less than 15%. Sequencing was carried out using PBMCs. The receptor source for this set is a male donor in good health and CMV-seropositive.

The chain has TRBV18 and TRBJ2-3; D might be TRBD2 (5 bases). The CDR3 contains 13 residues. In germline, CDR1 is KGHSH, CDR2 LQKENI. Trimming removed 2 bases from V and 4 bases from J, with 7 bases in between. The CDR3 is CASSPLEADTQYF. CDR3 sequence (DNA): TGTGCCAGCTCACCATTGGAGGCAGATACGCAGTATTTT. The entire variable domain, with the rest obtained from reference TRBV18 and TRBJ2-3, is as follows: NAGVMQNPRHLVRRRGQEARLRCSPMKGHSHVYWYRQLPEEGLKFMVYLQKENIIDESGMPKERFSAEFPKEGPSILRIQQVVRGDSAAYFCASSPLEADTQYFGPGTRLTVL.

The CDR3 spells CASSPGTLFSGNTIYF. The CDR3 DNA reads TGTGCCAGCTCACCGGGGACACTCTTCTCTGGAAACACCATATATTTT. The gene calls are TRBV18 and TRBJ1-3, with D maybe TRBD1 (6 bases). Trimming took 3 bases from V and 0 from J, leaving 12 bases between them. The length of the CDR3 is 16 residues. Germline lookup yields CDR1 KGHSH and CDR2 LQKENI. The full variable domain, in which reference TRBV18 and TRBJ1-3 provide the parts outside the CDR3, is NAGVMQNPRHLVRRRGQEARLRCSPMKGHSHVYWYRQLPEEGLKFMVYLQKENIIDESGMPKERFSAEFPKEGPSILRIQQVVRGDSAAYFCASSPGTLFSGNTIYFGEGSWLTVV.

Worth noting for this clone: The germline gene is not matched at one end of the junction; a read error may be the cause. The chain links TRBV2 to TRBJ1-1; D is perhaps TRBD1 (5 bases). CDR3 size: 14 residues. From germline, CDR1 is SNHLY and CDR2 FYNNEI. CDR3 residues: CASSPGPEGRKLLF. The CDR3 DNA is TGTGCCAGCAGTCCCGGACCGGAGGGACGGAAGCTCCTCTTT.

This clone was recorded a few times. The V gene is TRBV5-1, the J gene TRBJ1-2, with D perhaps TRBD1 (5 bases). The CDR3 is made up of 14 amino acids. With 4 bases removed from V and 5 bases from J, the gap between germline ends came to 15 bases. Germline lookup yields CDR1 SGHRS and CDR2 YFSETQ. CDR3 loop: CASSIDGGAYGYTF. In DNA, the CDR3 is TGCGCCAGCAGCATAGACGGAGGGGCATATGGCTACACCTTC.

The V call is TRBV30, the J call TRBJ1-1, with TRBD1 as a possible D gene (6 bases). The V end lost 7 bases, the J end lost 8 bases, and 20 bases lay between the germline ends. CDR3 length equals 13 residues. Germline CDR1 is GTSNPN and CDR2 is SVGIG (reference sequence). The CDR3: CAYSRGTGPEAFF. For the CDR3, the DNA is TGTGCCTACTCCAGGGGAACCGGCCCAGAAGCTTTCTTT.

The chain recombines TRBV18 with TRBJ2-3; tentatively, D is TRBD2 (5 bases). Per the germline V gene, CDR1 is KGHSH and CDR2 is LQKENI. The V end was cut by 3 bases, the J end by 4 bases, with 17 bases between. This CDR3 comprises 16 residues. The CDR3 region has the DNA TGTGCCAGCTCACCCCAACATCGGGGTGCGGCAGATACGCAGTATTTT. Encoded protein: CASSPQHRGAADTQYF.

V usage is TRBV15 and J usage is TRBJ2-5; 9 positions match TRBD2. V trimming: 8 bases; J trimming: 3 bases; junction bases outside the gene matches: 13. CDR1 and CDR2 (germline): LNHNV, YYDKDF (reference sequence). The CDR3 spans 16 residues. The CDR3 nucleotides are TGTGCCACCGAGGCGGGGGGGACCCTGAGAGAAGAGACCCAGTACTTC. As protein: CATEAGGTLREETQYF.

The chain joins TRBV6-5 to TRBJ1-2; D is undetermined. The germline V gene encodes CDR1 MNHEY and CDR2 SVGAGI. This CDR3 has 10 amino acids. V lost 10 bases and J 14 bases, leaving 17 bases between the germline ends. The CDR3 reads CAIGSVGPTF. CDR3 in DNA: TGTGCCATAGGCTCAGTGGGCCCTACCTTC.

The J gene is TRBJ2-7, the V gene TRBV7-2; the D gene is possibly TRBD1 (5 bases). The length of the CDR3 is 17 residues. CDR1 is SGHTA, CDR2 FQGNSA, per germline. Deletions cut 0 bases from V and 2 bases from J, with 17 bases between. CDR3 amino acids: CASSLAPDSSPPYEQYF. The CDR3 DNA follows: TGTGCCAGCAGCTTAGCCCCTGACAGTTCCCCCCCCTACGAGCAGTACTTC.

The chain couples TRBV2 to TRBJ1-5, with 8 positions matching TRBD1. This CDR3 is built from 15 residues. The germline V gene encodes CDR1 SNHLY and CDR2 FYNNEI. The V and J ends lost 5 bases and 2 bases, in that order; junction bases with no gene match: 5. The CDR3 reads CASSQDRGGNQPQHF. The CDR3 nucleotides are TGTGCCAGCAGTCAAGACAGGGGTGGCAATCAGCCCCAGCATTTT. Variable domain in full (rest from reference TRBV2 and TRBJ1-5): EPEVTQTPSHQVTQMGQEVILRCVPISNHLYFYWYRQILGQKVEFLVSFYNNEISEKSEIFDDQFSVERPDGSNFTLKIRSTKLEDSAMYFCASSQDRGGNQPQHFGDGTRLSIL.

The chain couples TRBV4-2 to TRBJ2-3; TRBD2 matches 9 bases. V lost 1 base and J lost 3; bases outside the gene matches: 8. Germline assignment: CDR1 LGHNA and CDR2 YNFKEQ. This CDR3 has 17 residues. The CDR3 coding sequence is TGTGCCAGCAGCCAAGCGGAGCCGGGACTAGCAACAGATACGCAGTATTTT. Its translation: CASSQAEPGLATDTQYF.

The chain is built from TRBV4-1 and TRBJ2-7; no definite D call. The CDR3 length is 14 residues. CDR1 and CDR2 from the germline V gene are MGHRA and YSYEKL. Trimming took off 2 bases at V and 3 bases at J, with 11 bases between the two ends. This chain's CDR3 is CASSQPPKSYEQYF. CDR3 sequence (DNA): TGCGCCAGCAGCCAACCCCCCAAGAGCTACGAGCAGTACTTC.

The V gene is TRBV7-2, the J gene TRBJ1-4; TRBD1 agrees at 10 bases. CDR1 and CDR2 from the germline V gene are SGHTA and FQGNSA. The CDR3 runs 18 residues. V lost 5 bases and J lost 0; bases outside the gene matches: 9. For the CDR3, the DNA is TGTGCCAGCAGCCCTCGGACAGGGGGGGCTGCAACTAATGAAAAACTGTTTTTT. Translating it yields CASSPRTGGAATNEKLFF. The whole variable domain, remainder taken from reference TRBV7-2 and TRBJ1-4, is GAGVSQSPSNKVTEKGKDVELRCDPISGHTALYWYRQSLGQGLEFLIYFQGNSAPDKSGLPSDRFSAERTGGSVSTLTIQRTQQEDSAVYLCASSPRTGGAATNEKLFFGSGTQLSVL.

The chain recombines TRBV4-2 with TRBJ2-7; 10 bases align to TRBD2. V lost 0 bases and J lost 5; bases outside the gene matches: 7. The CDR3 is 16 residues long. Germline V gene sequence: CDR1 LGHNA, CDR2 YNFKEQ. CDR3 DNA: TGTGCCAGCAGCCAAGAAGGGCTAGCGGGGGAAAACGAGCAGTACTTC. Protein product: CASSQEGLAGENEQYF.

The gene calls are TRBV30 and TRBJ2-2, with a weak D call TRBD1 (6 bases). Germline V CDR1 and CDR2: GTSNPN, SVGIG (reference sequence). Trimming pared 3 bases from V and 6 bases from J, leaving 17 bases between. This CDR3 spans 15 amino acids. CDR3 amino acids: CAWSPSPGVAGELFF. Here the CDR3 DNA reads TGTGCCTGGAGCCCATCCCCAGGGGTGGCCGGGGAGCTGTTTTTT.

The genes are TRBV27 and TRBJ2-7; the D gene is possibly TRBD1 (5 bases). The CDR3 is 14 amino acids. CDR1 and CDR2 (germline): MNHEY, SMNVEV (reference sequence). The V gene lost 1 base and the J gene lost 1 base, with 8 bases spanning the gap. The CDR3 DNA reads TGTGCCAGCAGTTTATTTCGACAGTCCTACGAGCAGTACTTC. It codes for CASSLFRQSYEQYF.

V gene TRBV2 combines with J gene TRBJ2-1, with D possibly matching TRBD1 (6 bases). The length of the CDR3 is 11 residues. Germline CDR1 SNHLY, CDR2 FYNNEI. V lost 8 bases, J lost 8 bases, and 10 bases lay in between. The CDR3 DNA follows: TGTGCCAGCCAGGGGAACGATGAGCAGTTCTTC. This sequence encodes CASQGNDEQFF.

The chain recombines TRBV2 with TRBJ2-5, with D perhaps TRBD1 (6 bases). V shed 6 bases and J shed 1 base, with 12 bases lying between them. The CDR3 contains 14 residues. Germline V gene lookup returns CDR1 SNHLY and CDR2 FYNNEI. The CDR3 nucleotides are TGTGCCAGCAGGGAGACAGGACCCCAAGAGACCCAGTACTTC. Protein sequence: CASRETGPQETQYF.

The chain links TRBV5-1 to TRBJ2-5, with 7 bases that match TRBD1. CDR1 is SGHRS and CDR2 is YFSETQ in the germline V gene. CDR3 length: 16 amino acids. V shed 0 bases and J 0 bases; nucleotides not matched to a gene: 5. CDR3 bases: TGCGCCAGCAGCTTGGGCCCTACAGGGGACCAAGAGACCCAGTACTTC. This gives the protein CASSLGPTGDQETQYF.

CDR3 DNA: TGTGCCTGGAGTGTAACAGGGGGAGATACGCAGTATTTT. It encodes CAWSVTGGDTQYF. J is TRBJ2-3 and V is TRBV30; 8 nucleotides agree with TRBD1. The CDR3 length is 13 residues. Germline V gene data show CDR1 as GTSNPN and CDR2 as SVGIG (reference sequence). V gave up 0 bases and J gave up 5 bases; unmatched junction bases: 1.

This chain uses TRBV5-1 with TRBJ1-2; TRBD1 matches at 7 bases. V was pared by 9 bases and J by 8 bases, with 16 bases of the junction left unmatched. CDR1 is SGHRS, CDR2 YFSETQ, per germline. This CDR3 comprises 14 residues. The CDR3 DNA follows: TGCGCCACTGGCCATGAGACAGGGCCTCGCGGCTACACCTTC. This sequence encodes CATGHETGPRGYTF.

V and J are TRBV5-4 and TRBJ2-7; 7 bases map to TRBD1. From germline, CDR1 is SGHNT and CDR2 YYREEE (reference sequence). V was clipped by 5 bases and J by 6 bases; unmatched bases: 11. The CDR3 runs to 14 residues. The CDR3 sequence is CASRLTGDYSEQYF. DNA of the CDR3: TGTGCCAGCAGGCTAACAGGGGATTACTCCGAGCAGTACTTC. Full variable domain (outside the CDR3, taken from reference TRBV5-4 and TRBJ2-7): ETGVTQSPTHLIKTRGQQVTLRCSSQSGHNTVSWYQQALGQGPQFIFQYYREEENGRGNFPPRFSGLQFPNYSSELNVNALELDDSALYLCASRLTGDYSEQYFGPGTRLTVT.

V is TRBV7-2 and J is TRBJ1-1; D unclear. CDR1 and CDR2 (germline): SGHTA, FQGNSA. CDR3 length equals 12 residues. V dropped 7 bases and J dropped 2 bases, with 8 bases sitting between them. CDR3 sequence reads: CASITDNTEAFF. The CDR3 coding sequence is TGTGCCAGCATCACAGATAACACTGAAGCTTTCTTT.

The rearrangement links TRBV29-1 to TRBJ2-7; 9 bases are a match to TRBD1. The germline CDR1 and CDR2 sequences are SQVTM and ANQGSEA. J gave up 5 bases and V 4 bases, and 9 bases lay outside the gene matches. The CDR3 contains 14 residues. This CDR3 is CSVVPPDRGDEQYF. The CDR3, as DNA: TGCAGCGTTGTACCCCCGGACAGGGGAGACGAGCAGTACTTC.

CDR3 sequence (DNA): TGTGCCGTCCTCGGACAGGGAGGAGTTTATGGCTACACCTTC. Its protein is CAVLGQGGVYGYTF. This chain connects TRBV28 to TRBJ1-2; TRBD1 matches at 8 bases. Germline V gives CDR1 MDHEN, CDR2 SYDVKM. Trimming at V came to 11 bases and at J to 5 bases, leaving 13 bases not matched to a gene. The CDR3 has 14 residues.

V usage is TRBV25-1 and J usage is TRBJ2-5, with 11 bases lining up with TRBD1. The ends lost 3 bases at V and 5 bases at J; junction bases unmatched: 8. The CDR3 is 16 residues long. CDR1 MGHDK and CDR2 SYGVNS come from the germline V gene. The CDR3 loop is CASSEGQGDLGETQYF. In DNA form, the CDR3 reads TGTGCCAGCAGTGAGGGACAGGGGGATCTTGGGGAGACCCAGTACTTC.

The chain has TRBV7-6 and TRBJ2-7; no clear D gene. Trimming left V 4 bases short and J 1 base short, with 11 bases between. Germline V gene sequence: CDR1 SGHVS, CDR2 FNYEAQ. The CDR3 is 14 amino acids. The CDR3 spells CASSSRGGSYEQYF. The CDR3 region has the DNA TGTGCCAGCAGCTCCAGAGGTGGTTCCTACGAGCAGTACTTC.

The chain links TRBV7-9 to TRBJ1-5; TRBD1 matches 7 bases. Germline loops: CDR1 SEHNR, CDR2 FQNEAQ (reference sequence). CDR3 size: 15 residues. V shed 1 base and J 3 bases; nucleotides not matched to a gene: 3. CDR3 DNA sequence: TGTGCCAGCAGCTTAGGGACAGGTACCAATCAGCCCCAGCATTTT. As protein: CASSLGTGTNQPQHF. Based on the CDR3 plus reference TRBV7-9 and TRBJ1-5, the full variable domain is DTGVSQNPRHKITKRGQNVTFRCDPISEHNRLYWYRQTLGQGPEFLTYFQNEAQLEKSRLLSDRFSAERPKGSFSTLEIQRTEQGDSAMYLCASSLGTGTNQPQHFGDGTRLSIL.